This TCR beta chain was documented in a study of blood T cell repertoires in COVID-19. This clone was picked up a small number of times. Authors' analysis steps: Reference gene primer amplification gave estimated nucleated cell counts. This table comes from immunoSEQ multiplex PCR, and its TCRdb copy is limited to in-frame clones, with some not included. Clone size and V and J calls were adopted from that table, with D and trimming inferred from the DNA. In the table there are around 200,000 clones, 70% to 80% of which are singletons. V lost 3 bases to trimming and J lost 3 bases; unmatched junction nucleotides: 7. The CDR3 has 16 residues. Germline V gene lookup returns CDR1 WNHNN and CDR2 SYGVQD (reference sequence).

This TCR was recovered from a man aged 50-60 years who had recovered from COVID-19. The chain uses TRBV10-1 and TRBJ2-3, with TRBD1 matching over 9 bases. The sample taken for sequencing was peripheral blood. The CDR3 DNA reads TGCGCCAGCAGTGACCGGGACAGGGAGTCGACAGATACGCAGTATTTT. It is translated as CASSDRDRESTDTQYF.